This T cell receptor (beta chain) appears in the sequencing data of a study of human T cells and chemical hapten exposure. This clonotype was found a few times. TCRdb analysed the RACE reads with MiXCR anew, one entry per CDR3 protein. The table has some 40,000 distinct CDR3 sequences, roughly 3.5% seen once. Time point noted: healthy volunteer bleed at 6 weeks. Total RNA was isolated from unfractionated whole blood. Germline V gene sequence: CDR1 PRHDT, CDR2 FYEKMQ (reference sequence). The V end was cut by 3 bases, the J end by 8 bases, with 5 bases between. The CDR3 is 11 residues long. Sequencing was done on a sample of whole blood. This receptor was identified in a human donor in good health. Some clones in this sample may be carry-over from other donors' samples. The chain combines TRBV13 with TRBJ2-4; D is unclear. CDR3: CASSLGYIQYF. In DNA, the CDR3 is TGTGCCAGCAGCTTGGGGTACATTCAGTACTTC.